The present T cell receptor (beta chain) was sequenced within a study of a mutant IDH1 vaccine in newly diagnosed glioma. The protocol was immunoSEQ multiplex PCR, while the TCRdb copy is restricted to in-frame clones and leaves out a portion. The sample shows approximately 79,000 clones, 85% of them seen only once. There are 12 residues in the CDR3. Germline V gene data show CDR1 as MNHEY and CDR2 as SVGAGI. Trimming took 8 bases from V and 5 from J, leaving 12 bases between them. The sample holds a few counts of this clone. Antigen specificity is unknown. As for time point: week 23, last vaccination. Vaccination comprised doses that each held 300 ug of mutant IDH1 20-mer peptide, plus topical imiquimod. Donors had new WHO grade 3 or 4 IDH1-mutant, ATRX-lost astrocytomas.

The starting material was PBMCs, obtained from a glioma patient whose treatment included an IDH1 peptide vaccine. V is TRBV6-5 and J is TRBJ2-5; D possibly corresponds to TRBD1 (6 bases). This clonotype was sampled from a woman between 50 and 59 years old with glioma. Here the CDR3 DNA reads TGTGCCAGCCGTACAACAGGGGAGACCCAGTACTTC. It yields the protein CASRTTGETQYF.